One sample yielded the 7 T cell receptor beta chains listed below, sequenced in a study of blood T cell repertoires in COVID-19. The data were produced by immunoSEQ multiplex PCR, yet TCRdb's version contains in-frame clones alone and is incomplete. The sample lists 150,000 to 200,000 clones, 86% occurring once. Sequencing was done on a sample of peripheral blood. Source of these receptors: a woman aged 80 or over in a cohort sampled during active or convalescent COVID-19.

This chain joins TRBV7-9 and TRBJ1-2; D might be TRBD1 (6 bases). Germline CDR1 and CDR2: SEHNR and FQNEAQ (reference sequence). This CDR3 is 13 amino acids long. V dropped 6 bases and J dropped 4 bases, with 12 bases sitting between them. CDR3 loop: CASRGHKSYGYTF. The CDR3 DNA sequence: TGTGCCAGCAGGGGACACAAATCCTATGGCTACACCTTC.

The chain uses TRBV6-2 or TRBV6-3 and TRBJ2-3; D perhaps matches TRBD2 (6 bases). The V end was cut by 6 bases, the J end by 5 bases, with 12 bases between. This CDR3 spans 13 amino acids. The germline V gene has CDR1 MNHEY and CDR2 SVGEGT. The CDR3 sequence is CASSSGEVDTQYF. For the CDR3, the DNA is TGTGCCAGCAGCTCTGGGGAGGTAGATACGCAGTATTTT.

The chain has TRBV30 and TRBJ2-3; TRBD2 is a possible D gene (7 bases). Germline V gene sequence: CDR1 GTSNPN, CDR2 SVGIG (reference sequence). V was shortened by 2 bases and J by 0 bases, with 9 bases between the two germline ends. CDR3 length equals 14 residues. For the CDR3, the DNA is TGTGCCTGGAGTAGGGGGGGAAGCACAGATACGCAGTATTTT. Amino acids: CAWSRGGSTDTQYF.

The J gene is TRBJ1-4, the V gene TRBV24-1; the match to TRBD1 covers 12 bases. CDR1 KGHDR and CDR2 SFDVKD come from the germline V gene. V trimming: 3 bases; J trimming: 7 bases; junction bases outside the gene matches: 5. The CDR3 length is 16 residues. The CDR3 sequence: CATSDPGTGGGEKLFF. The CDR3 region has the DNA TGTGCCACCAGTGATCCCGGGACAGGGGGCGGTGAAAAACTGTTTTTT.

The chain recombines TRBV6-1 with TRBJ1-5; possibly TRBD1 for D (6 bases). V was shortened by 1 base and J by 0 bases, with 19 bases between the two germline ends. Per germline, CDR1 MNHNS and CDR2 SASEGT. The CDR3 covers 19 residues. The chain's CDR3 is CASSEVVGQRSNSNQPQHF. CDR3 bases: TGTGCCAGCAGTGAAGTCGTCGGACAGAGAAGTAATAGCAATCAGCCCCAGCATTTT.

V is TRBV18 and J is TRBJ1-5; unclear D gene. The CDR3 has 17 amino acids. Germline CDR1 and CDR2: KGHSH and LQKENI. V shed 3 bases and J shed 1 base, with 16 bases lying between them. The CDR3 sequence: CASSPVSGGFSNQPQHF. The CDR3 bases are TGTGCCAGCTCACCCGTTTCTGGAGGATTCAGCAATCAGCCCCAGCATTTT.

This chain connects TRBV3-1 (or the pseudogene TRBV3-2) to TRBJ1-1, with unresolved D. CDR3 length: 11 residues. V was clipped by 8 bases and J by 10 bases, with 14 bases between them. CDR1 and CDR2 (germline): LGHDT, YNNKEL (reference sequence). Here the CDR3 DNA reads TGTGCCAGCCCCGTCGCGGGGAGAGCTTTCTTT. It specifies CASPVAGRAFF.